Only a few counts were recorded for the clone carrying this T cell receptor (beta chain). Its antigen is unidentified. This sample was taken from a study of T cells after yellow fever vaccination. Study context: SMART-Seq v4 Ultra Low Input served to prepare low-cell-number fractions. Study conclusions and caveats: Clones from primary vaccination mostly reappeared after the booster (around 96% CD4, just over 85% CD8). Though weaker, the secondary response peaked faster, on day 5 versus 15.

The TCR cDNA carried a universal primer site and UMIs from 5'RACE template switching. MiXCR, applied by TCRdb to the 5' RACE reads, yields one record per CDR3 protein. The table includes around 310,000 distinct CDR3 sequences, 3% to 4.5% detected once. There are 15 residues in the CDR3. Per germline, CDR1 MGHRA and CDR2 YSYEKL. V was pared by 6 bases and J by 3 bases, with 18 bases between. The clonotype comes from a man between 18 and 35 years old who received the YFV17D yellow fever vaccine. The sample consisted of PBMCs, taken 5 days after the yellow fever booster vaccination. The chain uses TRBV4-1 and TRBJ2-7; a weak D match, TRBD1 (6 bases). The CDR3 region is CASSTLPDRNYEQYF. The CDR3 DNA sequence: TGCGCCAGCAGTACGTTACCTGACAGGAACTACGAGCAGTACTTC.